This entry concerns a single T cell receptor (beta chain). The sample is drawn from a study of T cell changes during pregnancy in multiple sclerosis. Only in-frame clones appear in the TCRdb table, and some are missing; sequencing was by immunoSEQ multiplex PCR. The sample has around 35,000 clones; 90% to 95% are singletons. This CDR3 spans 15 amino acids. Germline V CDR1 and CDR2: SGHRS, YFSETQ. Germline trimming cut 3 bases from V and 9 bases from J; bases unmatched to any gene: 8. The TCR comes from a female donor with multiple sclerosis, enrolled in a pregnancy study. The sample consisted of CD4+ T cells from peripheral blood mononuclear cells, taken in the second trimester of pregnancy. This sequence joins TRBV5-1 and TRBJ2-1, with 11 bases fitting TRBD2. The CDR3 DNA reads TGCGCCAGCAGCTCGGGGGGCCTAGCGGGAGGTGAGCAGTTCTTC. It translates to CASSSGGLAGGEQFF.